These T cell receptor beta chains were read from a single sample in a study of CD8+CD57+ T cells in acquired aplastic anemia. TCRdb re-analysed the reads in MiXCR, keeping a single row per CDR3 protein. Of 200,000 to 250,000 distinct CDR3 sequences listed, over 55% were seen once; the top ten hold about 31%. Sequencing was done on a sample of sorted CD4+, CD8+, or CD8+CD57+ T cells (not recorded which) from PBMCs. The source is a human donor in good health. Each CDR3 is given with its conserved first and last residue. A D gene is named only where the DNA matches it firmly. Size is omitted from some rows. Given values are once, few, many or a class for expanded clones.

J: TRBJ1-2
D: .
V: TRBV5-6
size: .
CDR3: CASSPRGEEHYTF
DNA: TGTGCCAGCAGCCCTCGTGGGGAGGAACACTACACCTTC

J: TRBJ1-1
D: .
V: TRBV12-3/TRBV12-4
size: .
CDR3: CASSPISQGMNTEAFF
DNA: TGTGCCAGCAGTCCCATTTCCCAGGGGATGAACACTGAAGCTTTCTTT

J: TRBJ2-7
D: TRBD2
V: TRBV2
size: .
CDR3: CASSENVAGGYEQYF
DNA: TGTGCCAGCAGTGAAAACGTAGCGGGGGGCTACGAGCAGTACTTC

J: TRBJ1-5
D: TRBD1
V: TRBV6-5
size: .
CDR3: CASSWGRQGQPQHF
DNA: TGTGCCAGCAGTTGGGGACGACAGGGACAGCCCCAGCATTTT

J: TRBJ1-1
D: .
V: TRBV27
size: few
CDR3: CASSFGGALTEAFF
DNA: TGTGCCAGCAGTTTCGGGGGGGCGCTTACTGAAGCTTTCTTT

J: TRBJ2-3
D: TRBD1
V: TRBV15
size: .
CDR3: CATSPDRGQDTQYF
DNA: TGTGCCACCAGTCCGGACAGGGGGCAAGATACGCAGTATTTT

J: TRBJ2-7
D: .
V: TRBV10-3
size: .
CDR3: CAITSDSEYEQYF
DNA: TGTGCCATCACCTCGGACTCAGAGTACGAGCAGTACTTC

J: TRBJ1-1
D: .
V: TRBV20-1
size: few
CDR3: CSAAEVVNTEAFF
DNA: TGCAGTGCTGCAGAGGTCGTGAACACTGAAGCTTTCTTT

J: TRBJ2-5
D: TRBD1
V: TRBV24-1
size: .
CDR3: CATSDGQGFRETQYF
DNA: TGTGCCACCAGTGACGGACAGGGGTTTAGGGAGACCCAGTACTTC

J: TRBJ1-1
D: .
V: TRBV19
size: .
CDR3: CASSIGNGIEAFF
DNA: TGTGCCAGTAGTATAGGTAACGGGATTGAAGCTTTCTTT

J: TRBJ1-1
D: .
V: TRBV19
size: .
CDR3: CASSKQGMNTEAFF
DNA: TGTGCCAGTAGTAAACAGGGAATGAACACTGAAGCTTTCTTT

J: TRBJ1-6
D: .
V: TRBV7-9
size: .
CDR3: CASSLEAYNSPLHF
DNA: TGCGCCAGCAGCTTGGAGGCCTATAATTCACCCCTCCACTTT

J: TRBJ2-1
D: TRBD2
V: TRBV19
size: .
CDR3: CASVFSGSDNEQFF
DNA: TGTGCCAGCGTATTTAGCGGGAGTGACAATGAGCAGTTCTTC

J: TRBJ2-7
D: TRBD2
V: TRBV9
size: once
CDR3: CASSVASGSRSYEQYF
DNA: TGTGCCAGCAGCGTAGCTAGCGGGAGTCGGTCCTACGAGCAGTACTTC

J: TRBJ1-1
D: .
V: TRBV7-2
size: once
CDR3: CASSLDRTASTEAFF
DNA: TGTGCCAGCAGCTTAGACCGGACGGCGAGCACTGAAGCTTTCTTT

J: TRBJ2-1
D: .
V: TRBV5-1
size: .
CDR3: CASSAGRVYWEVNEQFF
DNA: TGCGCCAGCAGCGCGGGTCGTGTGTACTGGGAGGTAAATGAGCAGTTCTTC

J: TRBJ1-2
D: TRBD1
V: TRBV7-3
size: once
CDR3: CASSLNPGQGARGGYTF
DNA: TGTGCCAGCAGCTTGAATCCGGGACAGGGGGCCAGGGGTGGCTACACCTTC

J: TRBJ1-2
D: .
V: TRBV5-1
size: once
CDR3: CASSWDSSRGYTF
DNA: TGCGCCAGCAGCTGGGATTCCTCGAGGGGCTACACCTTC

J: TRBJ2-7
D: .
V: TRBV29-1
size: .
CDR3: CSVLVQGRMKNEQYF
DNA: TGCAGCGTTTTGGTCCAGGGAAGGATGAAGAACGAGCAGTACTTC

J: TRBJ2-7
D: .
V: TRBV9
size: many
CDR3: CASSVDTSSYEQYF
DNA: TGTGCCAGCAGCGTTGACACTAGCTCCTACGAGCAGTACTTC

J: TRBJ2-2
D: .
V: TRBV7-2
size: many
CDR3: CASSSPFGTANTGELFF
DNA: TGTGCCAGCAGCTCTCCGTTTGGGACGGCGAACACCGGGGAGCTGTTTTTT

J: TRBJ1-2
D: .
V: TRBV6-6
size: many
CDR3: CASRLQESATSGYTF
DNA: TGTGCCAGCAGACTACAGGAGTCAGCAACTAGTGGCTACACCTTC

J: TRBJ2-5
D: TRBD2
V: TRBV20-1
size: .
CDR3: CSVEGGRAGETQYF
DNA: TGCAGCGTAGAGGGCGGGAGGGCCGGAGAGACCCAGTACTTC

J: TRBJ1-1
D: .
V: TRBV9
size: once
CDR3: CASSVNDNEQGFGANTEAFF
DNA: TGTGCCAGCAGCGTAAACGACAATGAGCAGGGGTTTGGCGCAAACACTGAAGCTTTCTTT

J: TRBJ1-1
D: .
V: TRBV6-1
size: once
CDR3: CASSEEGLGAEAFF
DNA: TGTGCCAGCAGTGAAGAGGGTTTAGGGGCTGAAGCTTTCTTT

J: TRBJ1-1
D: .
V: TRBV7-2
size: .
CDR3: CASSRFSRAEAFF
DNA: TGTGCCAGCAGCCGTTTTTCTAGGGCTGAAGCTTTCTTT

J: TRBJ2-1
D: TRBD2
V: TRBV6-1
size: .
CDR3: CASSLRGDYNEQFF
DNA: TGTGCCAGCAGCCTCCGGGGGGACTACAATGAGCAGTTCTTC

J: TRBJ2-1
D: TRBD2
V: TRBV4-3
size: few
CDR3: CASSQDSGGGANNEQFF
DNA: TGCGCCAGCAGCCAAGATTCCGGCGGGGGGGCGAATAATGAGCAGTTCTTC

J: TRBJ2-3
D: TRBD2
V: TRBV7-9
size: few
CDR3: CASSLQREVSDTQYF
DNA: TGTGCCAGCAGCTTGCAGCGGGAGGTATCAGATACGCAGTATTTT

J: TRBJ1-5
D: TRBD1
V: TRBV2
size: many
CDR3: CASSGTGGADQPQHF
DNA: TGTGCCAGCAGCGGGACAGGGGGCGCTGATCAGCCCCAGCATTTT

J: TRBJ2-6
D: TRBD1
V: TRBV9
size: .
CDR3: CASSRTGTGRSGANVLTF
DNA: TGTGCCAGCAGCCGGACCGGGACAGGGCGCTCTGGGGCCAACGTCCTGACTTTC

J: TRBJ2-7
D: .
V: TRBV5-6
size: many
CDR3: CAGSQGTNSYEQYF
DNA: TGTGCCGGCAGCCAGGGGACAAATTCCTACGAGCAGTACTTC

J: TRBJ2-7
D: TRBD1
V: TRBV3-1
size: many
CDR3: CASTGRTGSSYEQYF
DNA: TGTGCCAGTACCGGCAGGACAGGGAGCTCCTACGAGCAGTACTTC

J: TRBJ1-1
D: .
V: TRBV9
size: once
CDR3: CASSPTGQNTEAFF
DNA: TGCGCCAGCAGTCCTACTGGCCAGAACACTGAAGCTTTCTTT

J: TRBJ2-2
D: TRBD2
V: TRBV7-3
size: .
CDR3: CASSLGTSAGELFF
DNA: TGTGCTAGCAGCCTCGGGACTAGCGCCGGGGAGCTGTTTTTT

J: TRBJ1-5
D: TRBD1
V: TRBV2
size: once
CDR3: CASSESRGNNQPQHF
DNA: TGTGCCAGCAGTGAAAGCAGGGGGAACAATCAGCCCCAGCATTTT

J: TRBJ2-2
D: TRBD1
V: TRBV24-1
size: .
CDR3: CARDQETGDTGELLF
DNA: TGTGCTAGAGACCAGGAGACAGGGGACACCGGGGAGCTGCTTTTT

J: TRBJ2-4
D: TRBD2
V: TRBV24-1
size: .
CDR3: CATSPTGGNIQYF
DNA: TGTGCCACCAGTCCAACGGGGGGGAACATTCAGTACTTC

J: TRBJ2-5
D: .
V: TRBV12-3/TRBV12-4
size: .
CDR3: CASSSANYGYTFGISF
DNA: .

J: TRBJ1-2
D: .
V: TRBV20-1
size: .
CDR3: CSAREQGRYGYTF
DNA: TGCAGTGCTAGAGAACAAGGGCGCTATGGCTACACCTTC